Shown below are 22 T cell receptor beta chains from a single sample sequenced in a study of T cells in Graves' hyperthyroidism and ophthalmopathy. Amplification yielded TCR beta CDR3 regions, with RNA transcripts as the source. HTBI primers were employed in a first-round RT-PCR of the TCR CDR3. TCRdb passed the multiplex PCR reads through MiXCR, listing each CDR3 protein once. The sample yields around 300,000 distinct CDR3 sequences, around 15% seen once. The sample comprised blood. These receptors originate from a middle-aged woman with Graves' hyperthyroidism.

CDR3 in DNA: TGTGCCAGCAGTTTCCCCTACGCGGGAGCCCCAGATACGCAGTATTTT. It specifies CASSFPYAGAPDTQYF. The gene calls are TRBV28 and TRBJ2-3, with 7 bases fitting TRBD2. The CDR3 has 16 amino acids. V shed 3 bases, J shed 4 bases, and the junction held 10 bases outside the gene matches. Germline lookup yields CDR1 MDHEN and CDR2 SYDVKM.

In this sample, this clonotype turned up a few times. The chain links TRBV7-9 to TRBJ2-5; 7 nucleotides match TRBD1. V was clipped by 5 bases and J by 1 base; unmatched bases: 4. In germline, CDR1 is SEHNR, CDR2 FQNEAQ (reference sequence). This CDR3 region has 14 residues. The DNA for the CDR3 is TGTGCCAGCAGCACCGGGACAGCCCAAGAGACCCAGTACTTC. Its translation is CASSTGTAQETQYF. Complete variable domain (other parts from reference TRBV7-9 and TRBJ2-5): DTGVSQNPRHKITKRGQNVTFRCDPISEHNRLYWYRQTLGQGPEFLTYFQNEAQLEKSRLLSDRFSAERPKGSFSTLEIQRTEQGDSAMYLCASSTGTAQETQYFGPGTRLLVL.

This clonotype has at least ten counts. CDR3 protein: CATSRSTGAKNIQYF. The CDR3 region has the DNA TGTGCCACCAGCAGAAGTACAGGGGCCAAAAACATTCAGTACTTC. The rearrangement links TRBV15 to TRBJ2-4; tentatively, D is TRBD1 (6 bases). V dropped 2 bases and J dropped 1 base, with 9 bases sitting between them. Germline values: CDR1 LNHNV, CDR2 YYDKDF (reference sequence). The CDR3 loop spans 15 amino acids.

This clonotype was recorded at least ten times. The rearrangement links TRBV14 to TRBJ2-5; D not certain. The germline V gene encodes CDR1 SGHDN and CDR2 FVKESK. The CDR3 loop spans 15 amino acids. V was trimmed by 4 bases and J by 0 bases, leaving 12 bases between them. CDR3 sequence: CASSREAQYQETQYF. Here the CDR3 DNA reads TGTGCCAGCAGCCGCGAGGCCCAGTACCAAGAGACCCAGTACTTC.

This clonotype was found many times. V and J are TRBV3-1 and TRBJ2-1, with TRBD2 identical over 12 bases. Trimming at V came to 1 base and at J to 9 bases, leaving 7 bases not matched to a gene. This CDR3 spans 16 amino acids. The germline CDR1 and CDR2 sequences are LGHDT and YNNKEL (reference sequence). CDR3 sequence (DNA): TGTGCCAGCAGCCAAGCAGTCGGACTAGCGGGGTCTGAGCAGTTCTTC. Encoded protein: CASSQAVGLAGSEQFF.

This clonotype was picked up many times. J is TRBJ2-7 and V is TRBV3-1; the D gene is possibly TRBD2 (6 bases). The V end lost 3 bases, the J end lost 5 bases, and 8 bases lay between the germline ends. The length of the CDR3 is 12 residues. Germline lookup yields CDR1 LGHDT and CDR2 YNNKEL (reference sequence). CDR3 sequence (DNA): TGTGCCAGCAGCCACCTAGCGAACGAGCAGTACTTC. This sequence encodes CASSHLANEQYF.

This chain links TRBV7-8 with TRBJ2-2, with TRBD2 identical over 13 bases. Germline CDR1 and CDR2: SGHVS and FQNEAQ. The V gene end was trimmed by 5 bases and the J gene end by 7 bases; junction bases not matched to a gene: 13. The CDR3 is 18 residues long. CDR3 sequence reads: CASSVELAGGPSGGELFF. The CDR3 nucleotides read TGTGCCAGCAGCGTAGAACTAGCGGGAGGGCCCTCGGGCGGGGAGCTGTTTTTT.

This clonotype was detected ten times or more. The rearrangement links TRBV19 to TRBJ1-1; TRBD1 agrees at 7 bases. Germline CDR1 LNHDA, CDR2 SQIVND (reference sequence). There are 15 residues in the CDR3. The V gene end was trimmed by 1 base and the J gene end by 5 bases; junction bases not matched to a gene: 7. CDR3 sequence reads: CASSIAAQGMTEAFF. Here the CDR3 DNA reads TGTGCCAGTAGTATAGCTGCACAGGGGATGACTGAAGCTTTCTTT.

This clonotype came up once. The gene calls are TRBV9 and TRBJ1-3; D not certain. Trimming took 4 bases from V and 0 from J, leaving 11 bases between them. The V gene's germline CDR1 is SGDLS and CDR2 YYNGEE. This CDR3 contains 15 residues. For the CDR3, the DNA is TGTGCCAGCAGCCCCCAAGGGAGCTCTGGAAACACCATATATTTT. Translation: CASSPQGSSGNTIYF. Full variable domain (remainder filled in from reference TRBV9 and TRBJ1-3): DSGVTQTPKHLITATGQRVTLRCSPRSGDLSVYWYQQSLDQGLQFLIQYYNGEERAKGNILERFSAQQFPDLHSELNLSSLELGDSALYFCASSPQGSSGNTIYFGEGSWLTVV.

The J gene is TRBJ1-4, the V gene TRBV20-1; 7 positions match TRBD1. The CDR3 spans 12 residues. After removal of 1 base from V and 7 bases from J, the junction contained 0 bases not matched to a gene. The germline V gene has CDR1 DFQATT and CDR2 SNEGSKA (reference sequence). The CDR3 here is CSARAGGEKLFF. The CDR3 nucleotides are TGCAGTGCTAGAGCAGGGGGTGAAAAACTGTTTTTT.

This clonotype was seen many times. The rearrangement links TRBV9 to TRBJ2-1; 10 bases are a match to TRBD2. The CDR3 runs 14 residues. The V gene end was trimmed by 2 bases and the J gene end by 8 bases; junction bases not matched to a gene: 4. Per the germline V gene, CDR1 is SGDLS and CDR2 is YYNGEE. DNA for the CDR3: TGTGCCAGCAGCGTTAGCGGGAGGAAAGATGAGCAGTTCTTC. It yields the protein CASSVSGRKDEQFF.

This clonotype was detected many times. The chain carries TRBV28 and TRBJ1-2; D remains ambiguous. CDR1 is MDHEN and CDR2 is SYDVKM in the germline V gene. This CDR3 region has 14 residues. The V end lost 5 bases, the J end lost 0 bases, and 10 bases lay between the germline ends. CDR3 in DNA: TGTGCCAGCAGTCCTCCGGGAGCTAACTATGGCTACACCTTC. This gives the protein CASSPPGANYGYTF.

This clonotype was detected many times. The rearrangement uses TRBV6-6 and TRBJ1-5, with a possible D match to TRBD1 (5 bases). Trimming stripped 2 bases from V and 1 base from J, with 12 bases between. This CDR3 region has 16 residues. CDR1 is MNHNY and CDR2 is SVGAGI in the germline V gene (reference sequence). The CDR3 sequence is CASSYGRQISNQPQHF. The CDR3 region has the DNA TGTGCCAGCAGTTACGGTCGACAGATAAGCAATCAGCCCCAGCATTTT.

At least ten counts were recorded for this clonotype. V and J are TRBV3-1 and TRBJ2-3; D gene unclear. Trimming took off 6 bases at V and 0 bases at J, with 19 bases between the two ends. This CDR3 region has 17 residues. Germline V gene sequence: CDR1 LGHDT, CDR2 YNNKEL (reference sequence). The CDR3 region has the DNA TGTGCCAGCAGACCCCACTTTTACGCCTCTAGCACAGATACGCAGTATTTT. It is translated as CASRPHFYASSTDTQYF.

This clonotype came up many times. The V gene is TRBV10-3, the J gene TRBJ1-5; D is perhaps TRBD1 (5 bases). Between the trimmed V and J ends, which lost 6 bases and 2 bases, there was a span of 14 bases. Germline V gives CDR1 ENHRY, CDR2 SYGVKD. The CDR3 is made up of 15 amino acids. In nucleotides, the CDR3 is TGTGCCATCAGAGCAGACGGGGGTGGCAATCAGCCCCAGCATTTT. As protein: CAIRADGGGNQPQHF.

The table lists this clonotype with many counts. This chain links TRBV28 with TRBJ2-3; TRBD2 aligns across 8 bases. CDR3 length: 15 residues. Germline V lookup: CDR1 MDHEN, CDR2 SYDVKM. V was pared by 5 bases and J by 1 base, with 5 bases of the junction left unmatched. The CDR3 sequence: CASSTHGRGTDTQYF. The CDR3 coding sequence is TGTGCCAGCAGTACCCACGGGAGGGGCACAGATACGCAGTATTTT.

The V and J genes are TRBV24-1 and TRBJ1-1; D remains unclear. Germline CDR1 reads KGHDR; CDR2 reads SFDVKD. Deletions cut 3 bases from V and 3 bases from J, with 10 bases between. There are 14 residues in the CDR3. The CDR3 DNA reads TGTGCCACCAGTGATGGTATCGGTGACACTGAAGCTTTCTTT. The encoded protein is CATSDGIGDTEAFF.

This clonotype came up many times. The chain is built from TRBV20-1 and TRBJ2-1, with 11 bases that match TRBD2. Losses at the gene ends were 4 bases for V and 4 bases for J; bases not matched to a gene: 6. Germline V lookup: CDR1 DFQATT, CDR2 SNEGSKA (reference sequence). There are 15 residues in the CDR3. As DNA, the CDR3 is TGCAGTGCTACCACCTTAGCGGGAGGGTACAATGAGCAGTTCTTC. The encoded protein is CSATTLAGGYNEQFF.

This clonotype has at least ten counts. The V gene is TRBV2, the J gene TRBJ2-7, with D possibly called TRBD1 or TRBD2 (6 bases each). The CDR3 consists of 13 residues. Germline V gene sequence: CDR1 SNHLY, CDR2 FYNNEI. V lost 8 bases and J 7 bases, leaving 18 bases between the germline ends. In DNA form, the CDR3 reads TGTGCCAGCCAGCCTTGGGGGGCGTGGGAGCAGTACTTC. Translating it yields CASQPWGAWEQYF. The full variable domain, completed using reference TRBV2 and TRBJ2-7, is EPEVTQTPSHQVTQMGQEVILRCVPISNHLYFYWYRQILGQKVEFLVSFYNNEISEKSEIFDDQFSVERPDGSNFTLKIRSTKLEDSAMYFCASQPWGAWEQYFGPGTRLTVT.

With respect to this clonotype: This may be a read error, as it is one base from a much larger clone. The V gene is TRBV29-1, the J gene TRBJ1-5; TRBD1 aligns across 9 bases. Germline CDR1 reads SQVTM; CDR2 reads ANQGSEA. This CDR3 has 13 amino acids. The ends lost 7 bases at V and 4 bases at J; junction bases unmatched: 5. The CDR3: CSGGQGTNQPQHF. The DNA of the CDR3 is TGCAGCGGAGGACAGGGGACGAATCAGCCCCAGCATTTT.

V gene TRBV4-1 combines with J gene TRBJ2-7; 9 bases are a match to TRBD2. V trimming: 0 bases; J trimming: 4 bases; junction bases outside the gene matches: 7. Germline CDR1 is MGHRA and CDR2 is YSYEKL. The CDR3 covers 16 residues. The DNA of the CDR3 is TGCGCCAGCAGCCAAGAAGCCCTAGCGGGGAATTACGAGCAGTACTTC. It specifies CASSQEALAGNYEQYF.

The sample holds many counts of this clonotype. V usage is TRBV6-1 and J usage is TRBJ1-2; TRBD1 aligns across 9 bases. CDR3 length: 16 residues. Germline trimming cut 5 bases from V and 0 bases from J; bases unmatched to any gene: 7. Germline lookup yields CDR1 MNHNS and CDR2 SASEGT. In DNA, the CDR3 is TGTGCCAGCAGTACCCGGACAGGGGAGTCTAACTATGGCTACACCTTC. Translating gives CASSTRTGESNYGYTF.